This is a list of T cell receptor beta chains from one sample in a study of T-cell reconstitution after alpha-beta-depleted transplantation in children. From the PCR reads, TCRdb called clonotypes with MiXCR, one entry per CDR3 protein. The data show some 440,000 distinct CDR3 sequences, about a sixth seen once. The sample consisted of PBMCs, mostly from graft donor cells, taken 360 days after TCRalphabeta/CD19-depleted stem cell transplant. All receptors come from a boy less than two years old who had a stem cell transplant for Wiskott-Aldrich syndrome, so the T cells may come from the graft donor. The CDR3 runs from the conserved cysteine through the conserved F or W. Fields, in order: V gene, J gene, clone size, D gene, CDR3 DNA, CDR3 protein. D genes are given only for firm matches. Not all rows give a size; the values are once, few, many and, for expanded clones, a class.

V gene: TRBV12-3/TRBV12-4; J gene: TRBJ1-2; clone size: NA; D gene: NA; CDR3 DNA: TGTGCCAGCAGTTCCCCGGAGAGGCGCTATGGCTACACCTTC; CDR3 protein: CASSSPERRYGYTF
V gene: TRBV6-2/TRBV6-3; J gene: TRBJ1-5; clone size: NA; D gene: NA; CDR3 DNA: TGTGCCAGCAGTTACTCGGGCAGCAATCAGCCCCAGCATTTT; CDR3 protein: CASSYSGSNQPQHF
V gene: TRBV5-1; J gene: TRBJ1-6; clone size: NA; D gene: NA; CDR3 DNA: TGCGCCAGCAGTGGGCAGAATAATTCACCCCTCCACTTT; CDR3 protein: CASSGQNNSPLHF
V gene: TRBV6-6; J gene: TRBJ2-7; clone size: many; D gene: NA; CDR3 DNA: TGTGCCAGCACTTCCGGGAATCCCTACGAGCAGTACTTC; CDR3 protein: CASTSGNPYEQYF
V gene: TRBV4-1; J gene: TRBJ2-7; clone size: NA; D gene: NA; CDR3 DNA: TGCGCCAGCAGACACAGGGTGGAGGAGCAGTACTTC; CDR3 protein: CASRHRVEEQYF
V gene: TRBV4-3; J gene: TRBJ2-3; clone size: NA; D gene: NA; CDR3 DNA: TGCGCCAGCAGCCCGAAAAGGGGAGCCCGCACAGATACGCAGTATTTT; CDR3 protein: CASSPKRGARTDTQYF
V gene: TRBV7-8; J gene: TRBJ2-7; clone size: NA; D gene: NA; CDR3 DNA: TGTGCCAGTACCTGGGGCTCCGGGGCGGGCGAGCAGTACTTC; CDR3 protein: CASTWGSGAGEQYF
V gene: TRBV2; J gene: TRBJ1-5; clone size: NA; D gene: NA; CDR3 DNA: TGTGCCAGCAGTGGGTACAGCGGGTCAAATCAGCCCCAGCATTTT; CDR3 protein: CASSGYSGSNQPQHF
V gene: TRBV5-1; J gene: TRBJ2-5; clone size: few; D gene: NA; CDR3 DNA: TGCGCCAGCAGCTTGAACCACAGGGCCCAAGAGACCCAGTACTTC; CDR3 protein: CASSLNHRAQETQYF
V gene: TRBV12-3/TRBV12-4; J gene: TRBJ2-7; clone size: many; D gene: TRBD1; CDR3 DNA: TGTGCCAGCAGTCCGGGGGACAGGGGTGATTACGAGCAGTACTTC; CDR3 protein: CASSPGDRGDYEQYF
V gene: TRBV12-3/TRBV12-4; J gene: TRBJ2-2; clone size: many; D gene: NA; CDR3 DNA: TGTGCCAGCAGTTTATCAGGGCCCGGGGAGCTGTTTTTT; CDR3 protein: CASSLSGPGELFF
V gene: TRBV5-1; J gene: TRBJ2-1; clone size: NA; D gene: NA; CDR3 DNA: TGCGCCAGCAGCTTGGTACAGGGCAGGGCATACAATGAGCAGTTCTTC; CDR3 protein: CASSLVQGRAYNEQFF
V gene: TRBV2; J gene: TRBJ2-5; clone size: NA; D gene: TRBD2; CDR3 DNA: TGTGCCACGGGTCGTAGCGGGGGCCAAGAGACCCAGTACTTC; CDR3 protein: CATGRSGGQETQYF
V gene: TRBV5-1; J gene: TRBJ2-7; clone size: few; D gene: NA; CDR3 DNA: TGCGCCAGCAGCTTGGAAGGGTTTGGTCCCTACGAGCAGTACTTC; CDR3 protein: CASSLEGFGPYEQYF
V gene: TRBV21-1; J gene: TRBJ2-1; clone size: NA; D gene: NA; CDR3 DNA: TGTGCCAGCTGGGGTCTACTAGCGTACTCCTACAATGAGCAGTTCTTC; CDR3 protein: CASWGLLAYSYNEQFF
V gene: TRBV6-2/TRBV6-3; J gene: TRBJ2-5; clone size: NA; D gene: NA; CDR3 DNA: TGTGCCAGCAGTTACTCGAAGGTCCAAGAGACCCAGTACTTC; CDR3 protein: CASSYSKVQETQYF
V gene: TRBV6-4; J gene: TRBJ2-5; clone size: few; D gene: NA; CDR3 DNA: TGTGCCAGCAGTGAAGCCAGAGAAGAGACCCAGTACTTC; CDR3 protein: CASSEAREETQYF
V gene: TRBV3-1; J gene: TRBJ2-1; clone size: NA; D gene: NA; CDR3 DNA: TGTGCCAGCAGCCAACATCGGGACTTCCAGTACTACAATGAGCAGTTCTTC; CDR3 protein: CASSQHRDFQYYNEQFF
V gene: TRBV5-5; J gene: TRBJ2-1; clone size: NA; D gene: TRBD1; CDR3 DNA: TGTGCCAGCAGCTTGTGGGACAGTAACAATGAGCAGTTCTTC; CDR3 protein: CASSLWDSNNEQFF
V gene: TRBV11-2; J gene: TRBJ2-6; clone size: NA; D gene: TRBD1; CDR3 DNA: TGTGCCAGCAGCCATATTTTTTCCAGGGGGCTTACTCTGGGGGCCAACGTCCTGACTTTC; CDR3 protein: CASSHIFSRGLTLGANVLTF
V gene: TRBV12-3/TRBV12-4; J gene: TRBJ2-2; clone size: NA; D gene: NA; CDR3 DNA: TGTGCCAGCAGTATTAGACAGGCGAACACCGGGGAGCTGTTTTTT; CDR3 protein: CASSIRQANTGELFF
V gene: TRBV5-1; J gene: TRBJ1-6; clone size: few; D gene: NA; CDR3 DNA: TGCGCCAGCAGCGCTCGCGGGCACAATTCACCCCTCCACTTT; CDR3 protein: CASSARGHNSPLHF
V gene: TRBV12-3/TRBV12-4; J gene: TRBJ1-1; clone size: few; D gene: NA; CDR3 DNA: TGTGCCAGCAGTTTTTGGGCCAACAGCTTGGAAGCTTTCTTT; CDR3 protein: CASSFWANSLEAFF
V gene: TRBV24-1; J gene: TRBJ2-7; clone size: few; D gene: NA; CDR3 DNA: TGTGCCACCAGTGGCCCGGGACGCTTGGTTTTGGGGCAGTACTTC; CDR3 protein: CATSGPGRLVLGQYF
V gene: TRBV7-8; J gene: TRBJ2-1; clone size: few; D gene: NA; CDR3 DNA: TGTGCCAGCAGCTTAGCGCGGGACAGCGTAATCAATGAGCAGTTCTTC; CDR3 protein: CASSLARDSVINEQFF
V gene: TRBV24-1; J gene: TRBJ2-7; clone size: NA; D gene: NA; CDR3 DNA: TGTGCCACCAGTGATTTGACAGGTTGGGAGCAGTACTTC; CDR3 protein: CATSDLTGWEQYF
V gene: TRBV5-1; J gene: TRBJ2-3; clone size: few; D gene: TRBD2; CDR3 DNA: TGCGCCAGCAGCAAGGGACTAGCGAAGAATCTTTTTGGGACAGATACGCAGTATTTT; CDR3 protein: CASSKGLAKNLFGTDTQYF
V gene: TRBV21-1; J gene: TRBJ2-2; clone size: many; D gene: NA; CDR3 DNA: TGTGCCAGCAGCAAAGTTGGACAGGCTAACACCGGGGAGCTGTTTTTT; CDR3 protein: CASSKVGQANTGELFF
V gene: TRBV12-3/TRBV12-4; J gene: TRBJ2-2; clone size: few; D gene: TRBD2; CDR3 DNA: TGTGCCAGCAGTTTCGCGGGGGGGCCTACCGGGGAGCTGTTTTTT; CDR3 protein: CASSFAGGPTGELFF
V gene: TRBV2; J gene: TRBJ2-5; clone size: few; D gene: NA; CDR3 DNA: TGTGCCAGCAGTGTGATCGGCCTGGAGACCCAGTACTTC; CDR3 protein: CASSVIGLETQYF
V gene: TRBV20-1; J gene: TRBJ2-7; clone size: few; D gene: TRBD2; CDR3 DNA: TGCAGTGCACCGGTCCAGCGGGGCCCCCCCTACGAGCAGTACTTC; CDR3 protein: CSAPVQRGPPYEQYF
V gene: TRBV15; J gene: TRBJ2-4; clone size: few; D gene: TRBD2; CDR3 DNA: TGTGCCACCAGCAGAGAACCGGGGAGGGCGGATTTAGCCAAAAACATTCAGTACTTC; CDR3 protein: CATSREPGRADLAKNIQYF
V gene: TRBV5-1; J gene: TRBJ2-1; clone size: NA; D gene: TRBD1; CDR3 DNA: TGCGCCAGCAGCTTGGTGAGGGGACAGAACAATGAGCAGTTCTTC; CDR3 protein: CASSLVRGQNNEQFF
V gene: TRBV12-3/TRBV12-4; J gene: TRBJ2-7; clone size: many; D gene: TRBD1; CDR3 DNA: TGTGCCAGCAGATCCGACAGGGGACCCTACGAGCAGTACTTC; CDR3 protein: CASRSDRGPYEQYF
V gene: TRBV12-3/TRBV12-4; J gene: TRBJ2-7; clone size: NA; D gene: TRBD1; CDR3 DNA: TGTGCCAGCAGTTCCTTCTATCCCCGGGACAGGTTCCACGAGCAGTACTTC; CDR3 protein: CASSSFYPRDRFHEQYF
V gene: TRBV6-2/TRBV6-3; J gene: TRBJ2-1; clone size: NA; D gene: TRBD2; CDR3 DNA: TGTGCCAGCAGCCCCGGGACTAGCGGGAGTTATGAGCAGTTCTTC; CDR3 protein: CASSPGTSGSYEQFF
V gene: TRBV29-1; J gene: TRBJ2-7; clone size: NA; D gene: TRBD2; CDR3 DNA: TGCAGCGTTGAAGTCAAGGAAGCGCCTAGCGGGACCTACGAGCAGTACTTC; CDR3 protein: CSVEVKEAPSGTYEQYF
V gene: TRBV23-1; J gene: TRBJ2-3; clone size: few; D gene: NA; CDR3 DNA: TGCGCCAGCAGTCCACCCAGGGGGGCTAGACCCACAGATACGCAGTATTTT; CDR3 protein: CASSPPRGARPTDTQYF
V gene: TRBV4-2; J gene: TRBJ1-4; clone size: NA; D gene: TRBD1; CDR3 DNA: TGTGCCAGCAGCCAAGTTAGAGGGGGCGACGAAAAACTGTTTTTT; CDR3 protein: CASSQVRGGDEKLFF
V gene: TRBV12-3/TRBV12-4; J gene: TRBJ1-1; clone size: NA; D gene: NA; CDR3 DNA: TGTGCCACCTCTGCCAGGGGATGGACTGAAGCTTTCTTT; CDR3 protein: CATSARGWTEAFF
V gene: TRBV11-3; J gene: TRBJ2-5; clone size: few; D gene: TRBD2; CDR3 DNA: TGTGCCAGCAGCAACCGACTAGCCGAAGAGACCCAGTACTTC; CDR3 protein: CASSNRLAEETQYF
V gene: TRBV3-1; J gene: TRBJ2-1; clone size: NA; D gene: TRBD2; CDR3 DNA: TGTGCCAGCAGACCTCGACTAGCGGGAGCCTACAATGAGCAGTTCTTC; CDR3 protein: CASRPRLAGAYNEQFF
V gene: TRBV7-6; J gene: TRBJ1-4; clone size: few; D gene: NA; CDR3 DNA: TGTGCCAGCAGCTTAGTCGGGGGAAAACTGTTTTTT; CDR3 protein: CASSLVGGKLFF
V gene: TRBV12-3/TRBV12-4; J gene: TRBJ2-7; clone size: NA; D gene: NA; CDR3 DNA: TGTGCCAGCAGCCCCCCCCTTCGAGTAAACGAGCAGTACTTC; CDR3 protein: CASSPPLRVNEQYF
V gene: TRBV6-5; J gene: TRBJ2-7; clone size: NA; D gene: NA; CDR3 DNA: TGTGCCAGCAGTTACGACCGATCCTGGGACCGGCAGTACTTC; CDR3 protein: CASSYDRSWDRQYF
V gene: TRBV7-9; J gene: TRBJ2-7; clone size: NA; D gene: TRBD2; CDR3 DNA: TGTGCCAGCAGCGATCCCCCTACGGGGGGGGGATCCTACGAGCAGTACTTC; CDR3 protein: CASSDPPTGGGSYEQYF
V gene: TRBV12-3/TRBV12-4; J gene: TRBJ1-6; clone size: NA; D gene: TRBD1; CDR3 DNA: TGTGCCAGCAGTTTAAGGGACAGGGGTGTACCCCTCCACTTT; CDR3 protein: CASSLRDRGVPLHF
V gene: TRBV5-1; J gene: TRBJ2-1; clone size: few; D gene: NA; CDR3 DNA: TGCGCCAGCAGCCGGCCAAGCCCAAACAATGAGCAGTTCTTC; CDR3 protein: CASSRPSPNNEQFF
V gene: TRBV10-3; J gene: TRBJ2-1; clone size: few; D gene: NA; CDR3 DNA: TGTGCCATCAGGGAGAGGGAACAGGGCTGGAATGAGCAGTTCTTC; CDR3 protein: CAIREREQGWNEQFF
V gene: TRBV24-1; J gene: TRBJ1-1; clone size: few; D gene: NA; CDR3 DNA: TGTGCCACCAGTGATTTCGGTAACACTGAAGCTTTCTTT; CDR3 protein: CATSDFGNTEAFF
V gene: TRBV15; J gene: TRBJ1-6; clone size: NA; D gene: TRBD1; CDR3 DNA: TGTGCCACCAGCCTAACAGGGGCATATTCACCCCTCCACTTT; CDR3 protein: CATSLTGAYSPLHF
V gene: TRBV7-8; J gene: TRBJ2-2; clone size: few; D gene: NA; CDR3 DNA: TGTGCCAGCAGCTTAGACGCGGTTCAGGGTACCGGGGAGCTGTTTTTT; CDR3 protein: CASSLDAVQGTGELFF
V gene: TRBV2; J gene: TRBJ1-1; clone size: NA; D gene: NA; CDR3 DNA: TGTGCCAGCAGAGACGGCACCTACACTGAAGCTTTCTTT; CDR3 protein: CASRDGTYTEAFF